Following are 6 T cell receptor beta chains from one sample sequenced in a study of blood T cell repertoires in COVID-19. Only in-frame clones appear in the TCRdb table, and some are missing; sequencing was by immunoSEQ multiplex PCR. Among about 72,000 clones listed, 86% were seen once. Sequencing was carried out using peripheral blood. Source of these receptors: a man aged 25-45 years with acute or convalescent COVID-19.

The chain is built from TRBV5-6 and TRBJ2-3, with 13 bases that match TRBD2. V lost 4 bases to trimming and J lost 0 bases; unmatched junction nucleotides: 2. The CDR3 runs 16 residues. Germline V CDR1 and CDR2: SGHDT, YYEEEE. The CDR3 coding sequence is TGTGCCAGCAGCCCGGGACTAGCGGGAAGCACAGATACGCAGTATTTT. It translates to CASSPGLAGSTDTQYF.

The chain employs TRBV3-1 (or the pseudogene TRBV3-2) and TRBJ2-7, with 8 bases identical to TRBD2. Germline CDR1 LGHDT, CDR2 YNNKEL (reference sequence). The length of the CDR3 is 14 residues. V was pared by 8 bases and J by 3 bases, with 9 bases of the junction left unmatched. CDR3 in DNA: TGTGCCAGCGCCCGGGGGGGTGAGAACTACGAGCAGTACTTC. Protein product: CASARGGENYEQYF.

The gene calls are TRBV19 and TRBJ2-7, with 10 nucleotides matching TRBD2. The CDR3 spans 15 residues. Losses at the gene ends were 4 bases for V and 5 bases for J; bases not matched to a gene: 8. CDR1 is LNHDA, CDR2 SQIVND, per germline (reference sequence). CDR3 sequence (DNA): TGTGCCAGTAGTAGCGCCAAGGGGACTAGCGACGAGCAGTACTTC. Translating it yields CASSSAKGTSDEQYF.

The chain couples TRBV21-1 to TRBJ2-7; the listed D gene, TRBD2, was not tested against the DNA. TRBV21-1 has pseudogene status. The CDR3 has 17 residues. The CDR3 sequence: CASSTKAGLAGGHEQYF. Written as DNA, the CDR3 is TGTGCCAGCAGCACCAAGGCAGGACTAGCGGGAGGCCACGAGCAGTACTTC.

Only one count was recorded for this clone. CDR3 amino acids: CASSFGSGRLNEQFF. The CDR3 DNA sequence: TGCGCCAGCAGCTTCGGAAGCGGGAGGTTGAATGAGCAGTTCTTC. The chain links TRBV5-1 to TRBJ2-1; 9 bases are a match to TRBD2. Trimming took 2 bases from V and 7 from J; bases not matched to a gene: 7. This CDR3 is built from 15 residues. Germline loops: CDR1 SGHRS, CDR2 YFSETQ.

The gene calls are TRBV3-1 (or the pseudogene TRBV3-2) and TRBJ2-3, with 9 bases fitting TRBD2. The trim removed 1 base at V and 5 bases at J, leaving 4 bases unmatched. The V gene's germline CDR1 is LGHDT and CDR2 YNNKEL (reference sequence). The CDR3 consists of 15 residues. The CDR3 DNA reads TGTGCCAGCAGCCAAGTTGGGACTAGCCGAGATACGCAGTATTTT. Protein: CASSQVGTSRDTQYF.